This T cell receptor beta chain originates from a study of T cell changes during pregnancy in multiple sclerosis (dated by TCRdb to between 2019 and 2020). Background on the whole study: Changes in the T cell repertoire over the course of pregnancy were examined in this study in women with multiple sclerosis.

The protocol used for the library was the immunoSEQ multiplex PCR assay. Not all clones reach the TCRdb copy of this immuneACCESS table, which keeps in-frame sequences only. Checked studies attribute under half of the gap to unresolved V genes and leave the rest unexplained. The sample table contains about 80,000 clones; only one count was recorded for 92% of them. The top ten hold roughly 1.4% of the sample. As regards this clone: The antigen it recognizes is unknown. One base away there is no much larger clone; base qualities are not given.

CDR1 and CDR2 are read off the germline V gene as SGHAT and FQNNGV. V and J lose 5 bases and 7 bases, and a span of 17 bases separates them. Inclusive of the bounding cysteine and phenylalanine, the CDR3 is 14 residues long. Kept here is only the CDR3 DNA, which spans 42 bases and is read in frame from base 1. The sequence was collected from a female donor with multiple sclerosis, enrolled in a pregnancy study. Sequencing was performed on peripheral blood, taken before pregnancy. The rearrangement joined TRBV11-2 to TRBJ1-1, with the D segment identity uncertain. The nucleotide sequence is TGTGCCAGCAGCCCGCTCCGGGGAACATATGAAGCTTTCTTT. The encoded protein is CASSPLRGTYEAFF.